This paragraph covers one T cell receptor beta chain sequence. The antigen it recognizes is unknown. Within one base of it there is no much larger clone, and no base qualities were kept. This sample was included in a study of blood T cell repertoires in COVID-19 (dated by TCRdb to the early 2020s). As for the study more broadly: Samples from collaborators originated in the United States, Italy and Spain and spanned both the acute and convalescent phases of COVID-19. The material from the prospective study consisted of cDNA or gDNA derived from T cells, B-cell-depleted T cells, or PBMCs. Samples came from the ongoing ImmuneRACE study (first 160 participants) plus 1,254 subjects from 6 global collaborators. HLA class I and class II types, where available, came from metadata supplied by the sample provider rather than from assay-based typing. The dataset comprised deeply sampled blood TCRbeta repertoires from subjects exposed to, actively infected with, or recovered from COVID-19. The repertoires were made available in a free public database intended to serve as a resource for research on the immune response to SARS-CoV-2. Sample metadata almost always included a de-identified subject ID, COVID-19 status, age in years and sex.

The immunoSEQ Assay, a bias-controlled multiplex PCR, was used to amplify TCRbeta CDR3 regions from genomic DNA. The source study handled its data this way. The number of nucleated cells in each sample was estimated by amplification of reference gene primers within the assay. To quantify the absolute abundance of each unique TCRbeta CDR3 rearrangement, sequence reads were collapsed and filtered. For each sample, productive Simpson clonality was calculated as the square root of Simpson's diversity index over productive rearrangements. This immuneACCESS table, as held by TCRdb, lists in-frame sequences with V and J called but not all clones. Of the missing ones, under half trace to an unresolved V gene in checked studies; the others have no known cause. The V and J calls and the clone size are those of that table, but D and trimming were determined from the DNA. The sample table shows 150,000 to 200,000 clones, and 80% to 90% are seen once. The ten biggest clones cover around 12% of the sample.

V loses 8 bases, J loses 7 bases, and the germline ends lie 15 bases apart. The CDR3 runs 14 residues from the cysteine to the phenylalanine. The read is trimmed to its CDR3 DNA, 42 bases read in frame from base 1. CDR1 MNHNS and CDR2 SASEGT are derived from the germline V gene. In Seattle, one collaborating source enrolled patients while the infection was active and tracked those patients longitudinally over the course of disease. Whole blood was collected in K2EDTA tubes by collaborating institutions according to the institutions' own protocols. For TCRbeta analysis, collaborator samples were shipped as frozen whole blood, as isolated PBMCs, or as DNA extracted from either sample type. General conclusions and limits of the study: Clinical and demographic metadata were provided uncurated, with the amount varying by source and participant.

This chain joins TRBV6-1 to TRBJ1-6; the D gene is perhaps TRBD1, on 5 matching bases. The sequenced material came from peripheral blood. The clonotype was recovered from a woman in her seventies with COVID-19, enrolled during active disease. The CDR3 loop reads CASHEQGRNSPLHF. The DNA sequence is TGTGCCAGCCACGAGCAGGGTAGAAATTCACCCCTCCACTTT.